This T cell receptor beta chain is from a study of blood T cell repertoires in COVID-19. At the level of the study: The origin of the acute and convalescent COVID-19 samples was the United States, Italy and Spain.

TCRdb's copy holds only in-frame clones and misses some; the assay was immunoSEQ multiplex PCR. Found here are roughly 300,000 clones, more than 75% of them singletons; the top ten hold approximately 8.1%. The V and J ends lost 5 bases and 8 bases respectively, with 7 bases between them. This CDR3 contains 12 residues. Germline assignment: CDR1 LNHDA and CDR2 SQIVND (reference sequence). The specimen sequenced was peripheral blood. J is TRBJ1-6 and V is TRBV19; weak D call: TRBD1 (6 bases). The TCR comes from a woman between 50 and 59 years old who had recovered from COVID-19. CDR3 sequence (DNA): TGTGCCAGTAGTCGACAGGATTCACCCCTCCACTTT. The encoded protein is CASSRQDSPLHF.